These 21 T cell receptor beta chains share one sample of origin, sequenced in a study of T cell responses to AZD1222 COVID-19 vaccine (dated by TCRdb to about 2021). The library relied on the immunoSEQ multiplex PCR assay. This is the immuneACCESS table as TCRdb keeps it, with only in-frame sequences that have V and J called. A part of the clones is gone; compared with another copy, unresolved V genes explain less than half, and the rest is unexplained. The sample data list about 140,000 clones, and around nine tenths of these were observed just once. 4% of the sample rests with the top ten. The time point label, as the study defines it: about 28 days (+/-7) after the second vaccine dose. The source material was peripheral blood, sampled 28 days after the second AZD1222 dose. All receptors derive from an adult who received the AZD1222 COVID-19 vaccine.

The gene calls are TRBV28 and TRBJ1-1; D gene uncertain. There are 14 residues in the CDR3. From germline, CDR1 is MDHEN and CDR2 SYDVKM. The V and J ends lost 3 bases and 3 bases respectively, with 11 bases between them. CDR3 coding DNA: TGTGCCAGCAGTTTTTGGGGAAAGGACACTGAAGCTTTCTTT. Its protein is CASSFWGKDTEAFF.

The CDR3 nucleotides read TGTGCCAGCAGACAATCCGGGTGGGACGAGCAGTACTTC. The encoded protein is CASRQSGWDEQYF. The genes are TRBV6-5 and TRBJ2-7; D remains unclear. The CDR3 length is 13 residues. In germline, CDR1 is MNHEY, CDR2 SVGAGI. Trimming stripped 6 bases from V and 5 bases from J, with 14 bases between.

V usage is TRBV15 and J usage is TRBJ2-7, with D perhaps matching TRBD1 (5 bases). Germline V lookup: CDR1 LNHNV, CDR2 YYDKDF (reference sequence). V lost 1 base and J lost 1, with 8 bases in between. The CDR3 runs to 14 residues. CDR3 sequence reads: CATSRAGFSYEQYF. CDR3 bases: TGTGCCACCAGCAGAGCAGGGTTTTCCTACGAGCAGTACTTC.

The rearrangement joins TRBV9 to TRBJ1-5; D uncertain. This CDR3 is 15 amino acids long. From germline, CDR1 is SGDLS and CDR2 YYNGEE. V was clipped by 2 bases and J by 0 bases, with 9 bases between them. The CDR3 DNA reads TGTGCCAGCAGCGTCGACGGCAGTAGCAATCAGCCCCAGCATTTT. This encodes CASSVDGSSNQPQHF.

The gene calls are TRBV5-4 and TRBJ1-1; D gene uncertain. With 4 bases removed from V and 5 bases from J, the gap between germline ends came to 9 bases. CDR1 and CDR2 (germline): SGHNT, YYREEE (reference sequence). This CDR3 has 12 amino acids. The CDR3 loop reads CASSTWATEAFF. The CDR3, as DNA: TGTGCCAGCAGCACCTGGGCTACTGAAGCTTTCTTT.

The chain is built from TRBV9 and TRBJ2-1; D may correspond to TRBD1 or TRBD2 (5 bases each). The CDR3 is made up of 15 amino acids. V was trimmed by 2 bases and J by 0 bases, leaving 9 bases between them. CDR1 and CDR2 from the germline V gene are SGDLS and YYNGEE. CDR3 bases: TGTGCCAGCAGCGTCGGGGCTAGCTCCTACAATGAGCAGTTCTTC. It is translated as CASSVGASSYNEQFF.

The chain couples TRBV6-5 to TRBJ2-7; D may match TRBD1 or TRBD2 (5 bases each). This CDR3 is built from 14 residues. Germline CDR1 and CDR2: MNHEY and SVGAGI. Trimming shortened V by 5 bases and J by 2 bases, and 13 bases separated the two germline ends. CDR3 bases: TGTGCCAGCAGTCCCCGGGGCCTCGCCTACGAGCAGTACTTC. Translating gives CASSPRGLAYEQYF.

The CDR3: CASSPGSRETQYF. DNA for the CDR3: TGTGCCAGCAGCCCGGGGTCGAGGGAGACCCAGTACTTC. The rearrangement joins TRBV5-5 to TRBJ2-5; D is possibly TRBD2 (5 bases). The CDR3 extends over 13 amino acids. Per the germline V gene, CDR1 is SGHKS and CDR2 is YYEKEE (reference sequence). The V end was cut by 4 bases, the J end by 5 bases, with 12 bases between.

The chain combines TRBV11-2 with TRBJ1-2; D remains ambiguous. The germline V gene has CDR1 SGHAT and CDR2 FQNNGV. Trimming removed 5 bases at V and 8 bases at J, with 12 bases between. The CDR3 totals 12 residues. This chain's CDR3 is CASSAEEEGYTF. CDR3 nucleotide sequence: TGTGCCAGCAGCGCTGAGGAGGAGGGCTACACCTTC.

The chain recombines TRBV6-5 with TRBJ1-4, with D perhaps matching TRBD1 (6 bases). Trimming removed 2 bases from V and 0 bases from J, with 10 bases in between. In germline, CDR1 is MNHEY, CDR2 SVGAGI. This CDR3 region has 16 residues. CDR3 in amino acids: CASSYGQFATNEKLFF. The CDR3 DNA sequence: TGTGCCAGCAGTTACGGACAGTTTGCAACTAATGAAAAACTGTTTTTT.

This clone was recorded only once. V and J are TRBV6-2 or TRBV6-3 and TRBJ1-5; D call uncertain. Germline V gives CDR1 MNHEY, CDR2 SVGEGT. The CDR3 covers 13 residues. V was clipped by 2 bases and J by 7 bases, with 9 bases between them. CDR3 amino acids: CASSYAMGQPQHF. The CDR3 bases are TGTGCCAGCAGTTACGCCATGGGGCAGCCCCAGCATTTT.

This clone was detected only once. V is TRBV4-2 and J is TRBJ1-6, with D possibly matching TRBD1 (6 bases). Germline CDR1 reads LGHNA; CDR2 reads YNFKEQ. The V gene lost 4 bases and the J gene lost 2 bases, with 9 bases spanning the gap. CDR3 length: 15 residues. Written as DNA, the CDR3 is TGTGCCAGCAGCCTTCGGACAGCCTATAATTCACCCCTCCACTTT. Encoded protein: CASSLRTAYNSPLHF.

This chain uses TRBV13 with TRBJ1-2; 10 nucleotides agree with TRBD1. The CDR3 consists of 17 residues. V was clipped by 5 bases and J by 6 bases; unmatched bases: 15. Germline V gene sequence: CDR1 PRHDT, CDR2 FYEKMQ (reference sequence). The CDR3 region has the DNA TGTGCCAGCAGCCCCGAGGACAGGGGGTTTAGGGCAGATGGCTACACCTTC. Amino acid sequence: CASSPEDRGFRADGYTF.

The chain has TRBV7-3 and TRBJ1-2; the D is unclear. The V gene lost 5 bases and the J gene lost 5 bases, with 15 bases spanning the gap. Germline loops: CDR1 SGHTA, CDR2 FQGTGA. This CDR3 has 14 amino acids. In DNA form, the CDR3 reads TGTGCCAGCAGCCCACCGATCTCCGGATATGGCTACACCTTC. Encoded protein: CASSPPISGYGYTF. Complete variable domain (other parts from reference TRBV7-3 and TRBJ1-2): GAGVSQTPSNKVTEKGKYVELRCDPISGHTALYWYRQSLGQGPEFLIYFQGTGAADDSGLPNDRFFAVRPEGSVSTLKIQRTERGDSAVYLCASSPPISGYGYTFGSGTRLTVV.

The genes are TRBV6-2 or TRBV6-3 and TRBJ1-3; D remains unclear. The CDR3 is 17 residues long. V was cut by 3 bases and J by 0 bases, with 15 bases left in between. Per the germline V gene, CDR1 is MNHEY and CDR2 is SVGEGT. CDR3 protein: CASSYSVREPSGNTIYF. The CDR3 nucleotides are TGTGCCAGCAGTTATTCGGTGCGTGAGCCCTCTGGAAACACCATATATTTT.

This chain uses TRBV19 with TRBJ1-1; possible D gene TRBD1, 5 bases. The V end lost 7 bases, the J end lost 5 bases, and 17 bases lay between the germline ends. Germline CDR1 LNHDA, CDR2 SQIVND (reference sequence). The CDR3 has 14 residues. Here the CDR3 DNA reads TGTGCCAGTAATCTGGGGCGGGGATCGACTGAAGCTTTCTTT. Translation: CASNLGRGSTEAFF.

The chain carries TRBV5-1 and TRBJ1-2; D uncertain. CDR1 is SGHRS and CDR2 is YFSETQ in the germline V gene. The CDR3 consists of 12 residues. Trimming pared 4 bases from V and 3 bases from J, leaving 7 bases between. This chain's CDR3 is CASSPDDYGYTF. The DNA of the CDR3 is TGCGCCAGCAGCCCGGATGACTATGGCTACACCTTC.

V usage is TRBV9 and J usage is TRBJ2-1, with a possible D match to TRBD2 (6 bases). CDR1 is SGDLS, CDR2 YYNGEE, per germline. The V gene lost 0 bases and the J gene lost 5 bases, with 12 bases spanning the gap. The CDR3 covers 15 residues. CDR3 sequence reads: CASSVAKGGHNEQFF. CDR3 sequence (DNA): TGTGCCAGCAGCGTAGCTAAGGGAGGCCACAATGAGCAGTTCTTC.

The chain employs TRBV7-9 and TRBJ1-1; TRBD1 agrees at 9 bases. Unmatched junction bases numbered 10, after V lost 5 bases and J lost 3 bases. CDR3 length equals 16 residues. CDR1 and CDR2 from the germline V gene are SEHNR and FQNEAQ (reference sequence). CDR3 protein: CASSIGTGLQDTEAFF. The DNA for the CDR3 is TGTGCCAGCAGCATAGGGACAGGGCTTCAGGACACTGAAGCTTTCTTT.

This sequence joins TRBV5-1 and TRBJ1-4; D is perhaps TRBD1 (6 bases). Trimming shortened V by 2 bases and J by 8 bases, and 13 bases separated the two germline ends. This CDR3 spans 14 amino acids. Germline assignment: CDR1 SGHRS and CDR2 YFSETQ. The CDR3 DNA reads TGCGCCAGCAGCTTATCCTCCGGGACAGAAAAACTGTTTTTT. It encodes CASSLSSGTEKLFF.

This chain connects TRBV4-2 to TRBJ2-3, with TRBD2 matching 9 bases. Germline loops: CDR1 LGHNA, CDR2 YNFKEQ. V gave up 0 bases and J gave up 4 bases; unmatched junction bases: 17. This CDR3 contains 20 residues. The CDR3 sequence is CASSQEGVRGLAYDPDTQYF. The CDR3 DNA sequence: TGTGCCAGCAGCCAAGAGGGTGTGAGAGGACTAGCGTATGATCCAGATACGCAGTATTTT.